These T cell receptor beta chains were read from a single sample in a study of shared clonotypes between healthy human individuals. Produced via immunoSEQ multiplex PCR; TCRdb's table is partial and in-frame only. The repertoire holds roughly 2 million clones, with just under 95% as singletons. The source material was naive CD8+ T cells sorted from blood. The receptors here all came from a man aged 18 to 29 in good health. The CDR3 runs from the conserved cysteine through the conserved F or W. A D gene is named only where the DNA matches it firmly. Clone size appears in some rows only: once, few, many, or a class for an expanded clone.

V gene	D gene	clone size	J gene	CDR3 protein	CDR3 DNA
TRBV7-7	-	-	TRBJ2-5	CASSPSDPGAKLETQYF	TGTGCTAGCAGCCCCTCCGATCCGGGGGCGAAGTTAGAGACCCAGTACTTC
TRBV5-1	-	-	TRBJ2-7	CASSISRTASYEQYF	TGCGCCAGCAGCATATCTAGGACAGCTTCCTACGAGCAGTACTTC
TRBV7-8	TRBD2	-	TRBJ2-3	CASSLTMSGRDRDTQYF	TGTGCCAGCAGCTTAACCATGAGCGGGAGGGACCGAGATACGCAGTATTTT
TRBV11-2	TRBD1	-	TRBJ1-4	CASSPGQPNEKLFF	TGTGCCAGCAGCCCGGGACAGCCAAATGAAAAACTGTTTTTT
TRBV6-5	-	-	TRBJ2-7	CASSGYYLDEQYF	TGTGCCAGCAGCGGGTATTACCTTGACGAGCAGTACTTC
TRBV7-9	-	-	TRBJ1-1	CASSPSGWGTSEAFF	TGTGCCAGCAGCCCCAGCGGTTGGGGGACCAGTGAAGCTTTCTTT
TRBV7-6	-	-	TRBJ2-2	CASSFFANTGELFF	TGTGCCAGCAGCTTTTTTGCGAACACCGGGGAGCTGTTTTTT
TRBV5-1	-	-	TRBJ2-7	CASSITGPTYEQYF	TGCGCCAGCAGCATCACAGGGCCTACCTACGAGCAGTACTTC
TRBV7-9	-	few	TRBJ2-2	CASSPGMGESRGGELFF	TGTGCCAGCAGCCCTGGGATGGGGGAATCTCGCGGCGGGGAGCTGTTTTTT
TRBV2	-	-	TRBJ2-7	CASRDEYEQYF	TGTGCCAGCAGAGACGAATACGAGCAGTACTTC
TRBV11-2	-	-	TRBJ2-1	CASSLRVSGLDEQFF	TGTGCCAGCAGCCTGCGGGTTAGCGGTTTGGATGAGCAGTTCTTC
TRBV27	TRBD1	few	TRBJ2-7	CASSPTGDSYEQYF	TGTGCCAGCAGTCCGACAGGGGACTCCTACGAGCAGTACTTC
TRBV9	TRBD2	-	TRBJ2-1	CASSVYGLVNNEQFF	TGTGCCAGCAGCGTATACGGACTAGTAAACAATGAGCAGTTCTTC
TRBV27	-	few	TRBJ2-7	CASSLDSSYEQYF	TGTGCCAGCAGTTTAGACAGCTCCTACGAGCAGTACTTC
TRBV5-1	-	-	TRBJ1-5	CASSPPLGASNQPQHF	TGCGCCAGCAGCCCACCTTTAGGGGCTAGCAATCAGCCCCAGCATTTT
TRBV4-1	-	-	TRBJ2-3	CASRGYGTDTQYF	TGCGCCAGCAGAGGATATGGCACAGATACGCAGTATTTT
TRBV6-5	TRBD1	-	TRBJ2-2	CASSYSTGTGELFF	TGTGCCAGCAGTTACTCGACAGGGACCGGGGAGCTGTTTTTT
TRBV30	-	-	TRBJ2-3	CAWSSLGGHSTDTQYF	TGTGCCTGGAGTTCACTTGGCGGTCACAGCACAGATACGCAGTATTTT
TRBV6-1	-	-	TRBJ2-1	CASSEVRRSIAEQFF	TGTGCCAGCAGTGAAGTTCGTCGCTCGATAGCGGAGCAGTTCTTC
TRBV7-8	-	-	TRBJ1-1	CASSLGSGSEAFF	TGTGCCAGCAGCTTAGGTTCGGGGTCAGAAGCTTTCTTT
TRBV7-9	-	-	TRBJ2-7	CASSIPNLPYEQYF	TGTGCCAGCAGCATCCCGAACCTACCTTACGAGCAGTACTTC
TRBV27	TRBD2	-	TRBJ2-1	CASSGRLAGENEQFF	TGTGCCAGCAGTGGCCGACTAGCGGGAGAGAATGAGCAGTTCTTC
TRBV4-1	-	-	TRBJ1-6	CASSPTGGNSPLHF	TGCGCCAGCAGCCCAACCGGGGGTAATTCACCCCTCCACTTT
TRBV9	TRBD2	once	TRBJ2-2	CASSSSPKRENTGELFF	TGTGCCAGCAGCTCAAGTCCTAAGCGGGAGAACACCGGGGAGCTGTTTTTT
TRBV27	TRBD1	-	TRBJ2-7	CASSYVGTGSHEQYF	TGTGCCAGCAGTTATGTCGGGACAGGGAGCCACGAGCAGTACTTC
TRBV10-3	TRBD1	-	TRBJ2-6	CAISPKTGAGANVLTF	TGTGCCATCAGTCCCAAAACAGGGGCTGGGGCCAACGTCCTGACTTTC
TRBV28	-	-	TRBJ2-7	CASSLGAGEQYF	TGTGCCAGCAGTTTGGGGGCGGGGGAGCAGTACTTC
TRBV18	TRBD1	-	TRBJ1-2	CASSPPGTGYGYTF	TGTGCCAGCTCACCGCCCGGGACAGGGTATGGCTACACCTTC
TRBV2	-	-	TRBJ2-7	CASSPWDSQTYEQYF	TGTGCCAGCAGTCCGTGGGACTCCCAAACCTACGAGCAGTACTTC
TRBV6-5	TRBD1	-	TRBJ2-5	CASSYNTGGMETQYF	TGTGCCAGCAGTTACAATACAGGGGGCATGGAGACCCAGTACTTC
TRBV9	TRBD1	-	TRBJ2-2	CASSVGDSFNTGELFF	TGTGCCAGCAGCGTAGGGGACAGCTTTAACACCGGGGAGCTGTTTTTT
TRBV5-1	-	-	TRBJ1-6	CASSERRVEGHNSPLHF	TGCGCCAGCAGCGAGCGACGGGTGGAGGGTCATAATTCACCCCTCCACTTT
TRBV4-1	-	-	TRBJ2-1	CASSQDQAIYNEQFF	TGCGCCAGCAGCCAAGATCAGGCTATTTACAATGAGCAGTTCTTC
TRBV2	TRBD1	-	TRBJ1-5	CASSHGQGANSNQPQHF	TGTGCCAGCAGTCATGGACAGGGGGCTAATAGCAATCAGCCCCAGCATTTT
TRBV6-5	-	once	TRBJ1-1	CASSSSGSNTEAFF	TGTGCCAGCAGTTCTTCAGGGAGCAACACTGAAGCTTTCTTT
TRBV27	TRBD2	-	TRBJ2-7	CASSVGLASLEQYF	TGTGCCAGCAGCGTGGGACTAGCGTCTCTCGAGCAGTACTTC
TRBV7-9	TRBD2	-	TRBJ2-7	CASSSGLAGAEEQYF	TGTGCCAGCAGCTCCGGACTAGCGGGAGCCGAAGAGCAGTACTTC
TRBV11-2	TRBD2	-	TRBJ2-3	CASSLASAGADTQYF	TGTGCCAGCAGCTTAGCATCCGCGGGGGCAGATACGCAGTATTTT
TRBV6-5	-	-	TRBJ1-2	CASRAGESVYGYTF	TGTGCCAGCAGGGCCGGTGAATCCGTTTATGGCTACACCTTC
TRBV6-6	-	-	TRBJ2-7	CASSYLVGEQYF	TGTGCCAGCAGTTACCTTGTGGGGGAGCAGTACTTC
TRBV10-3	-	-	TRBJ2-3	CAISESSGAGRVEYF	TGTGCCATCAGTGAGTCGTCTGGGGCGGGAAGGGTTGAGTATTTT
TRBV13	-	-	TRBJ2-3	CASSLGLASTDTQYF	TGTGCCAGCAGCTTAGGTCTGGCATCCACAGATACGCAGTATTTT
TRBV7-9	-	once	TRBJ2-5	CASSDSMDDQETQYF	TGTGCCAGCAGCGACAGTATGGACGACCAAGAGACCCAGTACTTC
TRBV7-9	-	-	TRBJ1-1	CASSPWSDTEAFF	TGTGCCAGCAGCCCCTGGAGTGACACTGAAGCTTTCTTT
TRBV7-9	TRBD1	-	TRBJ1-1	CASSLLGQGTEAFF	TGTGCCAGCAGCTTACTGGGACAGGGGACTGAAGCTTTCTTT
TRBV28	-	-	TRBJ2-2	CASSFPNGELFF	TGTGCCAGCAGTTTCCCGAATGGTGAGCTGTTTTTT
TRBV19	-	-	TRBJ2-7	CASSLMDVYEQYF	TGTGCCAGTAGTCTAATGGACGTCTACGAGCAGTACTTC
TRBV27	-	once	TRBJ2-3	CASSSRAGTDTQYF	TGTGCCAGCAGTTCACGAGCCGGAACAGATACGCAGTATTTT
TRBV11-2	-	-	TRBJ1-1	CASSLDLKNTEAFF	TGTGCCAGCAGCTTAGATCTCAAAAACACTGAAGCTTTCTTT
TRBV6-1	-	-	TRBJ2-5	CASSEAPEATVGKETQYF	TGTGCCAGCAGTGAAGCCCCCGAAGCAACGGTCGGAAAAGAGACCCAGTACTTC
TRBV5-6	-	once	TRBJ1-1	CASSLQGTEAFF	TGTGCCAGCAGCCTCCAGGGGACTGAAGCTTTCTTT
TRBV10-3	-	-	TRBJ2-7	CAISENETPLSGTYEQYF	TGTGCCATCAGTGAGAACGAAACCCCGCTTAGCGGAACCTACGAGCAGTACTTC
TRBV7-9	-	once	TRBJ2-3	CASRSGGVGTDTQYF	TGTGCCAGCAGGAGTGGAGGGGTTGGCACAGATACGCAGTATTTT
TRBV27	TRBD1	once	TRBJ2-3	CASGTGVYTDTQYF	TGTGCCAGCGGGACAGGGGTTTACACAGATACGCAGTATTTT
TRBV6-5	-	once	TRBJ2-7	CASSYQESYEQYF	TGTGCCAGCAGTTACCAGGAGAGCTACGAGCAGTACTTC
TRBV5-6	-	-	TRBJ2-1	CASSLGAFDEQFF	TGTGCCAGCAGCTTAGGGGCATTCGATGAGCAGTTCTTC
TRBV19	TRBD1	-	TRBJ2-1	CASSGSGQPYNEQFF	TGTGCCAGTAGTGGATCGGGACAGCCGTACAATGAGCAGTTCTTC
TRBV28	-	-	TRBJ2-5	CASSMDTYQETQYF	TGTGCCAGCAGTATGGACACCTACCAAGAGACCCAGTACTTC
TRBV6-1	-	-	TRBJ2-7	CASSEGTHEQYF	TGTGCCAGCAGTGAAGGAACCCACGAGCAGTACTTC